The next 27 T cell receptor beta chains were all read from a single sample in a study of blood T cells in healthy people across ages. The use of a sample-barcoded 5' primer and a J-beta primer mix characterized a second PCR of about 6 to 12 cycles. TCRdb recomputed calls from the 5' RACE reads with MiXCR, one row per CDR3 protein. This table has more than 650,000 distinct CDR3 sequences, 53% appearing once. Sequencing input: blood. These TCRs come from a man aged 80 or over in good health.

The chain recombines TRBV27 with TRBJ2-7; 10 nucleotides line up with TRBD1. This CDR3 spans 16 amino acids. Looked up from germline, CDR1 is MNHEY and CDR2 is SMNVEV (reference sequence). The J segment lost 2 bases and the V segment lost 0 bases, leaving 4 bases of the junction unmatched. The CDR3 nucleotides read TGTGCCAGCAGTTTATCCTCGGGACAGGGGACCTACGAGCAGTACTTC. Translated: CASSLSSGQGTYEQYF.

The V and J genes are TRBV10-2 and TRBJ2-1; 11 bases are shared with TRBD1. V lost 6 bases to trimming and J lost 9 bases; unmatched junction nucleotides: 7. This CDR3 comprises 14 residues. The germline V gene encodes CDR1 WSHSY and CDR2 SAAADI. CDR3 DNA: TGCGCCAGCAGGTCGGGACAGGGGGGGTTTGAGCAGTTCTTC. Amino acid sequence: CASRSGQGGFEQFF.

This clonotype was detected a few times. The chain carries TRBV10-3 and TRBJ2-1, with 7 bases that match TRBD2. V was clipped by 7 bases and J by 4 bases; unmatched bases: 16. Germline lookup yields CDR1 ENHRY and CDR2 SYGVKD. CDR3 size: 17 residues. The CDR3 sequence is CAIMREGSPFRYNEQFF. The CDR3 DNA reads TGTGCCATCATGAGGGAGGGGTCTCCCTTCCGGTACAATGAGCAGTTCTTC.

This chain links TRBV29-1 with TRBJ2-3, with unresolved D. CDR3 size: 13 residues. Trimming shortened V by 6 bases and J by 2 bases, and 12 bases separated the two germline ends. Per the germline V gene, CDR1 is SQVTM and CDR2 is ANQGSEA. CDR3 in amino acids: CSVRLRHTDTQYF. The CDR3 coding sequence is TGCAGCGTCAGACTGAGGCACACAGATACGCAGTATTTT.

This clonotype has a handful of counts. This rearrangement joins TRBV7-9 to TRBJ2-5, with a weak D call TRBD1 (5 bases). Deletions cut 4 bases from V and 1 base from J, with 22 bases between. CDR3 length: 18 amino acids. The germline CDR1 and CDR2 sequences are SEHNR and FQNEAQ (reference sequence). The CDR3 DNA is TGTGCCAGCAGCTCCTTACCCAAGCGCACGACAGTCCAAGAGACCCAGTACTTC. Its protein product is CASSSLPKRTTVQETQYF.

The chain joins TRBV28 to TRBJ1-2; tentative D call: TRBD1 (5 bases). The germline gives CDR1 MDHEN, CDR2 SYDVKM. There are 14 residues in the CDR3. V lost 1 base and J lost 5, with 11 bases in between. The CDR3: CASSLSQGGYGYTF. The CDR3 nucleotides are TGTGCCAGCAGTTTATCCCAGGGTGGGTATGGCTACACCTTC.

This clonotype appeared a few times. The V call is TRBV29-1, the J call TRBJ1-2; a possible D gene is TRBD1 (5 bases). Germline V gives CDR1 SQVTM, CDR2 ANQGSEA. Trimming took off 0 bases at V and 8 bases at J, with 7 bases between the two ends. This CDR3 has 11 amino acids. The chain's CDR3 is CSVEEGEGYTF. The CDR3 coding sequence is TGCAGCGTTGAAGAGGGGGAGGGCTACACCTTC.

The V call is TRBV7-2, the J call TRBJ2-7, with a weak D call TRBD1 (5 bases). Germline V CDR1 and CDR2: SGHTA, FQGNSA. The V end lost 7 bases, the J end lost 3 bases, and 16 bases lay between the germline ends. The CDR3 loop spans 14 amino acids. The CDR3 spells CASTLGQYFYEQYF. The CDR3 DNA reads as TGTGCCAGCACCTTGGGGCAGTACTTCTACGAGCAGTACTTC.

The chain uses TRBV7-2 and TRBJ2-1; 8 nucleotides agree with TRBD2. The CDR3 sequence is 17 residues long. V trimming: 1 base; J trimming: 6 bases; junction bases outside the gene matches: 11. Looked up from germline, CDR1 is SGHTA and CDR2 is FQGNSA. CDR3 sequence reads: CASSLDRSAGGINEQFF. The DNA of the CDR3 is TGTGCCAGCAGCTTAGATCGCTCTGCGGGAGGAATCAATGAGCAGTTCTTC.

The chain links TRBV18 to TRBJ2-3; D remains unclear. Germline V gene sequence: CDR1 KGHSH, CDR2 LQKENI. The CDR3 length is 13 residues. V was pared by 0 bases and J by 14 bases, with 15 bases between. Here the CDR3 reads CASSPPSKGDAYF. The DNA of the CDR3 is TGTGCCAGCTCACCACCGAGTAAAGGAGACGCGTATTTT.

Worth noting for this clonotype: One end of the junction fails to match germline, which may point to a read error. In nucleotides, the CDR3 is TGTGCCGGCAGTTCGAGAGATACGCAGTATTTT. Its translation: CAGSSRDTQYF. The chain couples TRBV12-3 or TRBV12-4 to TRBJ2-3; D unresolved. The CDR3 sequence is 11 residues long.

The chain couples TRBV5-1 to TRBJ2-3; D may match TRBD1 or TRBD2 (5 bases each). This CDR3 is built from 15 residues. CDR1 SGHRS and CDR2 YFSETQ come from the germline V gene. V lost 1 base to trimming and J lost 1 base, with 10 bases between them. DNA of the CDR3: TGCGCCAGCAGCTTGAACGGGGACGGCACAGATACGCAGTATTTT. It translates to CASSLNGDGTDTQYF.

This chain connects TRBV6-6 to TRBJ2-5, with D possibly being TRBD2 (5 bases). This CDR3 spans 15 amino acids. V gave up 2 bases and J gave up 5 bases, with 15 bases separating them. Germline CDR1 and CDR2: MNHNY and SVGAGI (reference sequence). The CDR3 region has the DNA TGTGCCAGCAGTTACGCTATGGTGGAGGTGGAGACCCAGTACTTC. Protein product: CASSYAMVEVETQYF.

The CDR3 region is CASSLRVAGGHEQFF. CDR3 DNA: TGTGCCAGCAGCCTCCGGGTAGCGGGAGGGCATGAGCAGTTCTTC. The chain uses TRBV4-2 and TRBJ2-1, with 11 nucleotides matching TRBD2. Germline assignment: CDR1 LGHNA and CDR2 YNFKEQ. The CDR3 totals 15 residues. V shed 4 bases and J 8 bases; nucleotides not matched to a gene: 7.

This sequence joins TRBV6-1 and TRBJ2-7; 8 bases map to TRBD2. The germline gives CDR1 MNHNS, CDR2 SASEGT. V was clipped by 7 bases and J by 3 bases; unmatched bases: 8. This CDR3 is built from 14 residues. CDR3 sequence: CASITSGGLYEQYF. The CDR3, as DNA: TGTGCCAGCATTACTAGCGGAGGACTCTACGAGCAGTACTTC.

The chain carries TRBV3-1 and TRBJ2-5, with 7 bases that match TRBD2. V lost 0 bases and J lost 5; bases outside the gene matches: 12. The CDR3 length is 17 residues. The germline V gene encodes CDR1 LGHDT and CDR2 YNNKEL (reference sequence). The CDR3, as DNA: TGTGCCAGCAGCCAAGATATGGGCGGGAGAGTGTGGGAGACCCAGTACTTC. It translates to CASSQDMGGRVWETQYF.

This clonotype was counted between two and nine times. The chain carries TRBV15 and TRBJ2-6, with no clear D. The CDR3 has 17 amino acids. Germline lookup yields CDR1 LNHNV and CDR2 YYDKDF (reference sequence). V shed 2 bases and J shed 0 bases, with 11 bases lying between them. The CDR3 sequence is CATSRSLGASGANVLTF. CDR3 in DNA: TGTGCCACCAGCAGATCCCTCGGAGCCTCTGGGGCCAACGTCCTGACTTTC. Full variable domain (remainder filled in from reference TRBV15 and TRBJ2-6): DAMVIQNPRYQVTQFGKPVTLSCSQTLNHNVMYWYQQKSSQAPKLLFHYYDKDFNNEADTPDNFQSRRPNTSFCFLDIRSPGLGDTAMYLCATSRSLGASGANVLTFGAGSRLTVL.

The chain employs TRBV7-9 and TRBJ2-5, with D perhaps matching TRBD2 (5 bases). The CDR3 loop spans 14 amino acids. Germline CDR1 and CDR2: SEHNR and FQNEAQ (reference sequence). V lost 5 bases and J lost 1, with 11 bases in between. CDR3 sequence reads: CASSPRALQETQYF. The CDR3 DNA is TGTGCCAGCAGCCCGCGGGCTCTCCAAGAGACCCAGTACTTC. The variable domain in full, with the rest retrieved from reference TRBV7-9 and TRBJ2-5, is DTGVSQNPRHKITKRGQNVTFRCDPISEHNRLYWYRQTLGQGPEFLTYFQNEAQLEKSRLLSDRFSAERPKGSFSTLEIQRTEQGDSAMYLCASSPRALQETQYFGPGTRLLVL.

The chain has TRBV18 and TRBJ1-4; no reliable D call. V was trimmed by 3 bases and J by 2 bases, leaving 7 bases between them. Germline CDR1 KGHSH, CDR2 LQKENI. The CDR3 covers 14 residues. CDR3 amino acids: CASSPLGTNEKLFF. The CDR3 DNA reads TGTGCCAGCTCACCCTTGGGGACTAATGAAAAACTGTTTTTT.

The chain is built from TRBV4-2 and TRBJ1-1, with TRBD1 as a possible D gene (5 bases). Germline V gene sequence: CDR1 LGHNA, CDR2 YNFKEQ. V was trimmed by 0 bases and J by 1 base, leaving 6 bases between them. The CDR3 contains 14 residues. The CDR3 nucleotides read TGTGCCAGCAGCCAAGATCAGGGGAACACTGAAGCTTTCTTT. Translation: CASSQDQGNTEAFF.

V is TRBV24-1 and J is TRBJ2-5, with TRBD2 matching over 14 bases. CDR3 length: 18 residues. Germline values: CDR1 KGHDR, CDR2 SFDVKD. The V segment lost 3 bases and the J segment 5 bases; nucleotides outside the gene matches: 10. CDR3 in DNA: TGTGCCACCAGTGATCCAAGACTAGCGGGAGGGGCGCGGGAGACCCAGTACTTC. Translating gives CATSDPRLAGGARETQYF.

V is TRBV24-1 and J is TRBJ1-2, with TRBD1 as a possible D gene (5 bases). The germline CDR1 and CDR2 sequences are KGHDR and SFDVKD. Trimming removed 9 bases from V and 7 bases from J, with 14 bases in between. There are 12 residues in the CDR3. This CDR3 is CATHGTAGGYTF. In DNA, the CDR3 is TGTGCCACCCACGGGACGGCTGGTGGCTACACCTTC.

This clonotype turned up a few times. The genes are TRBV29-1 and TRBJ2-7, with D unresolved. CDR1 is SQVTM and CDR2 is ANQGSEA in the germline V gene. V was trimmed by 5 bases and J by 4 bases, leaving 15 bases between them. This CDR3 is 13 amino acids long. The DNA of the CDR3 is TGCAGCGTTCCGGTAGGGCTTGGGTACGAGCAGTACTTC. It encodes CSVPVGLGYEQYF.

This chain links TRBV7-9 with TRBJ2-1; D is possibly TRBD1 or TRBD2 (6 bases each). Germline-derived CDR1 and CDR2 are SEHNR and FQNEAQ (reference sequence). The CDR3 sequence is 13 residues long. V was cut by 5 bases and J by 15 bases, with 20 bases left in between. The CDR3, as DNA: TGTGCCAGCAGCCCCCAGGAGGGGGACCCCAGGTTCTTC. It translates to CASSPQEGDPRFF.

The chain uses TRBV6-2 or TRBV6-3 and TRBJ1-5, with 9 bases lining up with TRBD1. This CDR3 is 18 amino acids long. Germline V CDR1 and CDR2: MNHEY, SVGEGT. The V gene end was trimmed by 5 bases and the J gene end by 2 bases; junction bases not matched to a gene: 13. This chain's CDR3 is CASSPTGTGRFGNQPQHF. The DNA of the CDR3 is TGTGCCAGCAGTCCTACCGGGACAGGGCGTTTTGGCAATCAGCCCCAGCATTTT.

The chain has TRBV14 and TRBJ2-7; 7 bases map to TRBD2. The J call is doubtful: the DNA matches TRBJ2-5 better. The CDR3 extends over 14 amino acids. Germline V gene lookup returns CDR1 SGHDN and CDR2 FVKESK. CDR3 residues: CASSPREHEETQYF. CDR3 DNA: TGTGCCAGCAGCCCGCGGGAGCACGAGGAGACCCAGTACTTC.

The V and J genes are TRBV6-5 and TRBJ2-7, with 11 bases that match TRBD2. J lost 4 bases, V lost 3 bases, and 5 bases had no gene match. The CDR3 length is 15 residues. Germline V gene data show CDR1 as MNHEY and CDR2 as SVGAGI. DNA of the CDR3: TGTGCCAGCAGTTATTCCGCTAGCGGGAGGTACGAGCAGTACTTC. As protein: CASSYSASGRYEQYF.